This entry lists 2 T cell receptor beta chains sequenced from one sample in a study of blood T cell repertoires in COVID-19. The protocol was immunoSEQ multiplex PCR, while the TCRdb copy is restricted to in-frame clones and leaves out a portion. The sample shows around 220,000 clones, more than 75% of them seen only once. Sequences were obtained from peripheral blood. The receptors derive from a woman of 80 years or more with COVID-19, enrolled during active disease.

The chain has TRBV11-3 and TRBJ2-5; TRBD2 aligns across 11 bases. Germline V gene data show CDR1 as SGHNT and CDR2 as YENEEA. The CDR3 covers 15 residues. The ends lost 5 bases at V and 2 bases at J; junction bases unmatched: 4. The CDR3 loop is CASSPGTSGQETQYF. Written as DNA, the CDR3 is TGTGCCAGCAGCCCCGGGACTAGCGGACAAGAGACCCAGTACTTC.

As concerns this clone: This sample also contains other DNA sequences that code for the same CDR3. The V call is TRBV5-1, the J call TRBJ1-5; TRBD1 agrees at 7 bases. Germline V gives CDR1 SGHRS, CDR2 YFSETQ. V dropped 1 base and J dropped 4; count of bases not matched to a gene: 2. The CDR3 covers 14 residues. The CDR3 nucleotides are TGCGCCAGCAGCTTGACAGGGGATAATCAGCCCCAGCATTTT. This translates into CASSLTGDNQPQHF. Supplemented by reference TRBV5-1 and TRBJ1-5, the full variable domain reads KAGVTQTPRYLIKTRGQQVTLSCSPISGHRSVSWYQQTPGQGLQFLFEYFSETQRNKGNFPGRFSGRQFSNSRSEMNVSTLELGDSALYLCASSLTGDNQPQHFGDGTRLSIL.